This passage covers 9 T cell receptor beta chains from one sample sequenced in a study of blood T cell repertoires in COVID-19. Sequenced by immunoSEQ multiplex PCR; TCRdb stores in-frame clones only, minus some. The data contain under 200,000 clones, more than 75% of them singletons. Sequenced input: peripheral blood. The origin of the receptors is a woman in her seventies with COVID-19, enrolled during active disease.

V gene TRBV29-1 combines with J gene TRBJ2-5; TRBD1 matches 10 bases. Germline V gene lookup returns CDR1 SQVTM and CDR2 ANQGSEA. There are 13 residues in the CDR3. After removal of 7 bases from V and 4 bases from J, the junction contained 6 bases not matched to a gene. CDR3 residues: CSAGTGDGETQYF. The CDR3 DNA reads as TGCAGCGCCGGGACAGGGGACGGAGAGACCCAGTACTTC. Variable domain in full (rest from reference TRBV29-1 and TRBJ2-5): SAVISQKPSRDICQRGTSLTIQCQVDSQVTMMFWYRQQPGQSLTLIATANQGSEATYESGFVIDKFPISRPNLTFSTLTVSNMSPEDSSIYLCSAGTGDGETQYFGPGTRLLVL.

The chain recombines TRBV24-1 with TRBJ2-7; no clear D gene. CDR1 and CDR2 (germline): KGHDR, SFDVKD. The CDR3 runs 13 residues. Trimming took off 7 bases at V and 6 bases at J, with 15 bases between the two ends. CDR3 bases: TGTGCCACCAGCAAAGAGTCCTCAGGCGAGCAGTACTTC. Its protein is CATSKESSGEQYF.

V is TRBV28 and J is TRBJ1-1, with D perhaps TRBD1 (6 bases). CDR1 and CDR2 (germline): MDHEN, SYDVKM. V lost 4 bases and J 10 bases, leaving 25 bases between the germline ends. This CDR3 region has 16 residues. CDR3 in amino acids: CASSSIGGGGHPRAFF. Here the CDR3 DNA reads TGTGCCAGCAGTTCCATAGGGGGGGGAGGACACCCTAGAGCTTTCTTT.

This chain links TRBV3-1 (or the pseudogene TRBV3-2) with TRBJ2-1, with a tentative D call TRBD2 (5 bases). Germline V lookup: CDR1 LGHDT, CDR2 YNNKEL (reference sequence). Deletions cut 1 base from V and 10 bases from J, with 17 bases between. The CDR3 sequence is 15 residues long. The CDR3 DNA sequence: TGTGCCAGCAGCCAAGGTCCGGGATCTAACTGGGAGCAGTTCTTC. It yields the protein CASSQGPGSNWEQFF.

Only one count was recorded for this clone. The rearrangement uses TRBV6-6 and TRBJ1-5; D might be TRBD1 (6 bases). Germline lookup yields CDR1 MNHNY and CDR2 SVGAGI (reference sequence). The CDR3 covers 14 residues. V dropped 0 bases and J dropped 5 bases, with 8 bases sitting between them. CDR3 protein: CASSYSQGYQPQHF. The CDR3 bases are TGTGCCAGCAGTTACTCCCAGGGGTATCAGCCCCAGCATTTT.

The V gene is TRBV7-2, the J gene TRBJ2-2; D is perhaps TRBD2 (6 bases). V lost 10 bases and J 0 bases, leaving 18 bases between the germline ends. CDR1 and CDR2 (germline): SGHTA, FQGNSA. The CDR3 loop spans 16 amino acids. CDR3 coding DNA: TGTGCCACACGGGGGAATGGCCCCACGAACACCGGGGAGCTGTTTTTT. This codes for CATRGNGPTNTGELFF.

The genes are TRBV12-3 or TRBV12-4 and TRBJ1-3; a weak D match, TRBD1 (6 bases). The CDR3 sequence is 13 residues long. V dropped 6 bases and J dropped 3 bases, with 9 bases sitting between them. CDR3 amino acids: CASRTGFGNTIYF. As DNA, the CDR3 is TGTGCCAGCAGGACAGGTTTTGGAAACACCATATATTTT.

V is TRBV6-1 and J is TRBJ1-5, with D uncertain. The CDR3 consists of 14 residues. V was pared by 1 base and J by 11 bases, with 15 bases between. Germline CDR1 MNHNS, CDR2 SASEGT. CDR3 in DNA: TGTGCCAGCAGTGAAGATTTCGGGGAAAGTACCCAGCATTTT. Amino acids: CASSEDFGESTQHF.

This chain joins TRBV23-1 and TRBJ1-5; D might be TRBD1 (5 bases). TRBV23-1 counts as an open reading frame of uncertain function. The CDR3 is 14 amino acids. V lost 7 bases and J lost 5, with 15 bases in between. The CDR3 bases are TGCGCCAGCAAACCGCGGGGGTCCGATCAGCCCCAGCATTTT. This codes for CASKPRGSDQPQHF.